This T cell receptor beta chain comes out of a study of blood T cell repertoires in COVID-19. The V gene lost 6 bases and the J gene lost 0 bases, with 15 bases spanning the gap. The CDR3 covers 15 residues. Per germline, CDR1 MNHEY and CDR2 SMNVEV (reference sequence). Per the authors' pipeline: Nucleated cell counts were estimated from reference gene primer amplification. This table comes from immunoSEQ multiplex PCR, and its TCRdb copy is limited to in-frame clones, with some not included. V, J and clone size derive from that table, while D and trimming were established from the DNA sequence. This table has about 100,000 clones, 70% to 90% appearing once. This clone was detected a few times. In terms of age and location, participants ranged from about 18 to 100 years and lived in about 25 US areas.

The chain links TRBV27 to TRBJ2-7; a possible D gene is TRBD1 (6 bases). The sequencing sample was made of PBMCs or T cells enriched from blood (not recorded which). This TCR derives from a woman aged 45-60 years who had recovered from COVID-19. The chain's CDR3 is CASSLFAGASYEQYF. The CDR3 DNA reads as TGTGCCAGCAGCCTATTTGCAGGGGCCTCCTACGAGCAGTACTTC.